These 22 T cell receptor beta chains were sequenced from one sample in a study of T cell responses to AZD1222 COVID-19 vaccine. Here immunoSEQ multiplex PCR was the method, and the copy in TCRdb shows in-frame clones only, minus some. Of 150,000 to 200,000 clones listed, around 88% were seen once; the top ten hold approximately 8%. The sequencing here drew on peripheral blood, taken on day 0 of AZD1222 vaccination. The receptor source for this set is an adult in good health.

J is TRBJ1-1 and V is TRBV2, with D uncertain. Germline CDR1 is SNHLY and CDR2 is FYNNEI. This CDR3 comprises 12 residues. V was clipped by 6 bases and J by 1 base, with 6 bases between them. Written as DNA, the CDR3 is TGTGCCAGCAGCCCTGAGAACACTGAAGCTTTCTTT. It encodes CASSPENTEAFF.

The V call is TRBV2, the J call TRBJ2-2; a possible D gene is TRBD2 (6 bases). Germline CDR1 SNHLY, CDR2 FYNNEI. Trimming removed 3 bases from V and 4 bases from J, with 9 bases in between. CDR3 length: 14 amino acids. The CDR3 loop reads CASSDWRATGELFF. Written as DNA, the CDR3 is TGTGCCAGCAGTGACTGGAGGGCCACCGGGGAGCTGTTTTTT.

CDR3 sequence: CASSQKTGIDSNQPQHF. CDR3 in DNA: TGCGCCAGCAGCCAGAAGACAGGAATTGATAGCAATCAGCCCCAGCATTTT. The genes are TRBV4-1 and TRBJ1-5; weak D call: TRBD1 (6 bases). This CDR3 spans 17 amino acids. Germline CDR1 is MGHRA and CDR2 is YSYEKL. V was clipped by 3 bases and J by 0 bases, with 15 bases between them.

The V gene is TRBV7-9, the J gene TRBJ1-4, with 8 bases fitting TRBD1. Germline values: CDR1 SEHNR, CDR2 FQNEAQ (reference sequence). The CDR3 has 12 residues. The V gene end was trimmed by 2 bases and the J gene end by 13 bases; junction bases not matched to a gene: 3. The CDR3 region has the DNA TGTGCCAGCAGCTTAAAACAGGGGGTACTGTTTTTT. Protein product: CASSLKQGVLFF.

V gene TRBV6-2 or TRBV6-3 combines with J gene TRBJ2-1; TRBD2 aligns across 7 bases. The CDR3 has 16 residues. V was clipped by 0 bases and J by 0 bases; unmatched bases: 2. Germline V gene sequence: CDR1 MNHEY, CDR2 SVGEGT. CDR3 residues: CASSYSRGFSYNEQFF. The CDR3 nucleotides read TGTGCCAGCAGTTACTCGCGGGGGTTCTCCTACAATGAGCAGTTCTTC.

V gene TRBV7-9 combines with J gene TRBJ2-7, with D perhaps TRBD1 (6 bases). V dropped 3 bases and J dropped 5 bases, with 14 bases sitting between them. The CDR3 consists of 14 residues. From germline, CDR1 is SEHNR and CDR2 FQNEAQ (reference sequence). In nucleotides, the CDR3 is TGTGCCAGCAGCTTTGGGGGCAAGGTTAACGAGCAGTACTTC. Translated, it gives CASSFGGKVNEQYF.

This rearrangement joins TRBV10-1 to TRBJ1-1; 10 bases are shared with TRBD1. The CDR3 is 13 amino acids. CDR1 and CDR2 (germline): WNHNN, SYGVQD (reference sequence). J was trimmed by 4 bases and V by 8 bases; bases with no gene match: 4. In DNA, the CDR3 is TGCGCCAGCCGACAGGGGGCTGGCACTGAAGCTTTCTTT. It is translated as CASRQGAGTEAFF.

The rearrangement links TRBV5-1 to TRBJ2-2; D is possibly TRBD1 (6 bases). The V end was cut by 6 bases, the J end by 1 base, with 13 bases between. Per the germline V gene, CDR1 is SGHRS and CDR2 is YFSETQ. The CDR3 covers 15 residues. The chain's CDR3 is CASNKYRVNTGELFF. The CDR3, as DNA: TGCGCCAGCAATAAGTACAGGGTGAACACCGGGGAGCTGTTTTTT.

V gene TRBV2 combines with J gene TRBJ2-7; possible D gene TRBD2, 5 bases. This CDR3 spans 14 amino acids. Trimming took 4 bases from V and 3 from J, leaving 13 bases between them. Germline-derived CDR1 and CDR2 are SNHLY and FYNNEI. In nucleotides, the CDR3 is TGTGCCAGCAGTGCGGGATCTCTTAACTACGAGCAGTACTTC. It codes for CASSAGSLNYEQYF.

The gene calls are TRBV13 and TRBJ1-6; no reliable D call. CDR3 length: 15 residues. Trimming took off 2 bases at V and 7 bases at J, with 12 bases between the two ends. CDR1 PRHDT and CDR2 FYEKMQ come from the germline V gene (reference sequence). The CDR3 here is CASSLLGLINSPLHF. CDR3 DNA sequence: TGTGCCAGCAGCTTATTGGGGTTAATCAATTCACCCCTCCACTTT.

This chain connects TRBV6-5 to TRBJ1-4; 7 bases match TRBD1. Germline assignment: CDR1 MNHEY and CDR2 SVGAGI. The CDR3 length is 16 residues. V shed 2 bases and J 10 bases; nucleotides not matched to a gene: 13. CDR3 region: CASSYSDRAGPGKLFF. As DNA, the CDR3 is TGTGCCAGCAGTTACAGCGACAGGGCCGGTCCCGGAAAACTGTTTTTT.

The chain has TRBV7-9 and TRBJ1-1; D remains unclear. Germline-derived CDR1 and CDR2 are SEHNR and FQNEAQ (reference sequence). There are 14 residues in the CDR3. V was trimmed by 3 bases and J by 0 bases, leaving 8 bases between them. The CDR3 reads CASSFFSVNTEAFF. CDR3 coding DNA: TGTGCCAGCAGCTTCTTCAGCGTGAACACTGAAGCTTTCTTT.

The sample holds one count of this clone. The chain joins TRBV7-2 to TRBJ1-1; 7 bases fit TRBD1. This CDR3 region has 15 residues. The junction had 6 bases not matched to a gene; V was cut back by 1 base and J by 4 bases. CDR1 and CDR2 (germline): SGHTA, FQGNSA. For the CDR3, the DNA is TGTGCCAGCAGCTTAGGAGGGGGCTGGGGCACTGAAGCTTTCTTT. Translation gives CASSLGGGWGTEAFF.

The rearrangement uses TRBV19 and TRBJ2-3; 8 nucleotides align to TRBD1. This CDR3 region has 14 residues. The ends lost 5 bases at V and 3 bases at J; junction bases unmatched: 4. From germline, CDR1 is LNHDA and CDR2 SQIVND (reference sequence). In nucleotides, the CDR3 is TGTGCCAGTAGTGCGCAGGGGGCTACAGATACGCAGTATTTT. Protein product: CASSAQGATDTQYF.

The chain recombines TRBV12-3 or TRBV12-4 with TRBJ2-7; 13 bases align to TRBD2. V dropped 10 bases and J dropped 7; count of bases not matched to a gene: 7. The CDR3 length is 13 residues. The CDR3 DNA follows: TGTGCCACCGGGACTAGCGGGGTGGGAGAGCAGTACTTC. It encodes CATGTSGVGEQYF.

The chain has TRBV7-2 and TRBJ2-2; 11 bases are shared with TRBD2. Germline loops: CDR1 SGHTA, CDR2 FQGNSA. This CDR3 contains 16 residues. J gave up 7 bases and V 3 bases, and 7 bases lay outside the gene matches. In DNA, the CDR3 is TGTGCCAGCAGCTTTAGGTCTAGCGGGGGGAACGGGGAGCTGTTTTTT. Protein: CASSFRSSGGNGELFF.

The CDR3 DNA is TGTGCCAGCAGCGTAGCTGACAGAGATGGCTACACCTTC. Protein product: CASSVADRDGYTF. The chain couples TRBV9 to TRBJ1-2; maybe TRBD1 (5 bases). The CDR3 has 13 amino acids. V lost 0 bases and J lost 6, with 9 bases in between. The germline gives CDR1 SGDLS, CDR2 YYNGEE.

The chain employs TRBV28 and TRBJ2-3; D uncertain. The germline V gene has CDR1 MDHEN and CDR2 SYDVKM. The CDR3 is made up of 16 amino acids. The V end was cut by 7 bases, the J end by 5 bases, with 22 bases between. CDR3 coding DNA: TGTGCCAGCAACTTCGCCAAGGGCCGAAGCCAAGATACGCAGTATTTT. Translation: CASNFAKGRSQDTQYF.

V gene TRBV7-3 combines with J gene TRBJ2-3; TRBD2 agrees at 7 bases. V was clipped by 6 bases and J by 1 base; unmatched bases: 7. The CDR3 length is 15 residues. The V gene's germline CDR1 is SGHTA and CDR2 FQGTGA. In nucleotides, the CDR3 is TGTGCCAGCAGTATTAATCGGGGGGGCACAGATACGCAGTATTTT. It is translated as CASSINRGGTDTQYF.

The chain recombines TRBV24-1 with TRBJ2-7; 10 bases align to TRBD2. The CDR3 extends over 13 amino acids. V was pared by 3 bases and J by 6 bases, with 1 base of the junction left unmatched. Looked up from germline, CDR1 is KGHDR and CDR2 is SFDVKD. CDR3 sequence reads: CATSDASGGEQYF. In DNA, the CDR3 is TGTGCCACCAGTGATGCTAGCGGGGGCGAGCAGTACTTC.

The rearrangement joins TRBV5-4 to TRBJ1-2, with a tentative D call TRBD1 (5 bases). V dropped 4 bases and J dropped 5 bases, with 15 bases sitting between them. The CDR3 consists of 14 residues. The germline V gene encodes CDR1 SGHNT and CDR2 YYREEE (reference sequence). The CDR3 DNA follows: TGTGCCAGCAGCCTGGACACACTAGGGTATGGCTACACCTTC. Protein: CASSLDTLGYGYTF.

The CDR3 DNA sequence: TGTGCCAGCAGCTTAGAACTAGCGGGGGGGAGTTACGAGCAGTACTTC. It specifies CASSLELAGGSYEQYF. This chain uses TRBV11-2 with TRBJ2-7, with 13 bases matching TRBD2. The CDR3 has 16 residues. J gave up 4 bases and V 0 bases, and 3 bases lay outside the gene matches. The germline CDR1 and CDR2 sequences are SGHAT and FQNNGV.